Presented here are 5 T cell receptor beta chains from one specimen sequenced in a study of cytomegalovirus exposure and HLA in healthy donors. Researchers ran the PCR with 60 Vbeta and 13 Jbeta primers. Here immunoSEQ multiplex PCR was the method, and the copy in TCRdb shows in-frame clones only, minus some. The table includes 150,000 to 200,000 clones, 80% detected once. Sequencing was carried out using PBMCs. The origin of the receptors is a man aged 35 to 55 in good health and CMV-seropositive.

This clone was picked up a small number of times. J is TRBJ1-4 and V is TRBV7-9, with D perhaps matching TRBD1 (6 bases). Germline V CDR1 and CDR2: SEHNR, FQNEAQ (reference sequence). The CDR3 extends over 15 amino acids. The ends were cut back, 5 bases at V and 7 bases at J, with 17 bases in the middle. The CDR3 reads CASSAVPGAGEKLFF. In nucleotides, the CDR3 is TGTGCCAGCAGCGCAGTCCCAGGGGCGGGTGAAAAACTGTTTTTT.

Of note for this clone: At one of its ends the junction is not consistent with the germline gene, which may arise from a read error. The rearrangement links TRBV7-9 to TRBJ1-4; 8 bases match TRBD1. Germline-derived CDR1 and CDR2 are SEHNR and FQNEAQ (reference sequence). CDR3 length: 14 residues. The DNA of the CDR3 is TGTTCCAGCAGCTTATCAGGGGGCCCTGAAAAACTGTTTTTT. This sequence encodes CSSSLSGGPEKLFF.

With regard to this clone: At one boundary the junction diverges from the germline segment, which might be a read error. This chain uses TRBV7-9 with TRBJ2-7, with TRBD2 matching over 9 bases. This CDR3 has 14 residues. CDR1 and CDR2 from the germline V gene are SEHNR and FQNEAQ (reference sequence). The CDR3 here is CSSSQAGGPYEQYF. The DNA for the CDR3 is TGTTCCAGCTCGCAGGCGGGGGGGCCCTACGAGCAGTACTTC. Full variable domain (outside the CDR3, taken from reference TRBV7-9 and TRBJ2-7): DTGVSQNPRHKITKRGQNVTFRCDPISEHNRLYWYRQTLGQGPEFLTYFQNEAQLEKSRLLSDRFSAERPKGSFSTLEIQRTEQGDSAMYLCSSSQAGGPYEQYFGPGTRLTVT.

The chain couples TRBV9 to TRBJ1-2, with 7 positions matching TRBD1. With 0 bases clipped from V and 10 bases from J, the junction kept 9 bases outside the gene matches. This CDR3 spans 14 amino acids. Germline values: CDR1 SGDLS, CDR2 YYNGEE. The CDR3 reads CASSVEQGTAFYTF. DNA of the CDR3: TGTGCCAGCAGCGTAGAACAGGGGACCGCCTTCTACACCTTC.

This chain links TRBV7-9 with TRBJ1-2; 10 bases agree with TRBD1. Germline values: CDR1 SEHNR, CDR2 FQNEAQ (reference sequence). The CDR3 spans 13 residues. J was trimmed by 7 bases and V by 4 bases; bases with no gene match: 3. The CDR3 reads CASSYGTGVGYTF. The CDR3 DNA reads as TGTGCCAGCAGCTACGGGACAGGGGTTGGCTACACCTTC.